This TCR beta chain was recorded in a study of post-analysis software for immune sequencing data. Study as a whole: Both relapsing-remitting and secondary progressive multiple sclerosis featured among the disease courses, as did progressive-relapsing multiple sclerosis.

This clonotype occurred a few times. Its antigen is as yet unknown. The CDR3 runs to 14 residues. Germline V gene data show CDR1 as ENHRY and CDR2 as SYGVKD. The V end was cut by 4 bases, the J end by 1 base, with 8 bases between. Prepared TCR beta cDNA libraries contained unique molecular identifiers. TCRdb fed the PCR reads into MiXCR, producing one record per CDR3 protein. This sample carries 450,000 or so distinct CDR3 sequences, approximately 45% of them seen once, and the ten largest clones take around 10%. Findings and caveats of the study: Same-batch preparations were strongly co-clustered by F measure. Relative to controls, patients had a few TRBV segments at higher frequency, with TRBV5-6, TRBV5-1 and TRBV20-1 among these.

The TCR was taken from a girl aged 10 to 17 with multiple sclerosis. The chain carries TRBV10-3 and TRBJ2-4; a weak D match, TRBD1 (5 bases). The sample consisted of blood. The CDR3 here is CAISVGPAKNIQYF. CDR3 nucleotide sequence: TGTGCCATCAGTGTGGGGCCTGCCAAAAACATTCAGTACTTC.